This is a list of T cell receptor beta chains from one sample in a study of OX40 agonist ivuxolimab in advanced cancers. Sequencing was performed with immunoSEQ multiplex PCR; in TCRdb, only in-frame clones are kept and a portion is missing. The sample has about 83,000 clones; approximately 90% are singletons. The specimen was CD4+ or CD8+ T cells sorted from blood, collected in a trial of the OX40 agonist ivuxolimab. The source of these receptors is an adult with an advanced solid tumor such as melanoma, head and neck, liver or kidney cancer. Both conserved end residues are part of each CDR3. The D gene is left open where the match is weak. A clone size is listed for some rows: how often the clone was seen (once, few, many), or a class if it is expanded.

>TRBV21-1|.|TRBJ2-7|.
CASSKAGDPYEQYF
TGTGCCAGCAGCAAAGCGGGGGATCCGTACGAGCAGTACTTC
>TRBV9|.|TRBJ2-3|.
CASSGTWADTQYF
TGTGCCAGCAGCGGGACTTGGGCAGATACGCAGTATTTT
>TRBV19|.|TRBJ2-2|.
CASSIGQAHTGELFF
TGTGCCAGTAGTATTGGGCAAGCACACACCGGGGAGCTGTTTTTT
>TRBV2|TRBD1|TRBJ1-6|few
CASSLDDRGHNSPLHF
TGTGCCAGCAGTCTTGACGACAGGGGGCATAATTCACCCCTCCACTTT
>TRBV29-1|.|TRBJ1-2|once
CSVDSRGNYGYTF
TGCAGCGTTGATTCTCGGGGGAACTATGGCTACACCTTC
>TRBV5-1|.|TRBJ1-5|.
CASSTDSNQPQHF
TGCGCCAGTTCCACAGATAGCAATCAGCCCCAGCATTTT
>TRBV6-5|.|TRBJ2-7|once
CASSSLGEQYF
TGTGCCAGCTCGTCATTGGGGGAGCAGTACTTC
>TRBV9|.|TRBJ2-2|.
CASSVLAAPNTGELFF
TGTGCCAGCAGCGTGCTAGCTGCGCCGAACACCGGGGAGCTGTTTTTT
>TRBV11-2|.|TRBJ2-7|.
CASSLQVSEEQYF
TGTGCCAGCAGCCTTCAGGTATCGGAGGAGCAGTACTTC
>TRBV7-6|TRBD2|TRBJ2-2|.
CASSALAGWGAGELFF
TGTGCCAGCAGCGCACTAGCGGGATGGGGCGCCGGGGAGCTGTTTTTT
>TRBV19|TRBD1|TRBJ2-2|.
CASRRTRDRGIPGELFF
TGTGCCAGTCGGCGGACCCGGGACAGGGGAATCCCCGGGGAGCTGTTTTTT
>TRBV10-2|.|TRBJ1-4|.
CASSDFGTGNEKLFF
TGCGCCAGCAGTGATTTCGGGACGGGGAATGAAAAACTGTTTTTT
>TRBV5-8|TRBD1|TRBJ1-5|once
CASSSGQGYNQPQHF
TGTGCCAGCAGCTCCGGACAGGGATACAATCAGCCCCAGCATTTT
>TRBV5-4|.|TRBJ2-1|.
CASSSPGHNEQFF
TGTGCCAGCAGCTCCCCGGGTCACAATGAGCAGTTCTTC
>TRBV5-1|.|TRBJ2-3|.
CASSYGLLTDTQYF
TGCGCCAGCAGCTACGGACTGCTCACAGATACGCAGTATTTT
>TRBV4-2|.|TRBJ2-1|.
CASSRGERDNEQFF
TGTGCCAGCAGCCGAGGGGAGCGAGACAATGAGCAGTTCTTC
>TRBV2|.|TRBJ1-5|.
CASSEGGRGNQPQHF
TGTGCCAGCAGTGAAGGGGGACGGGGCAATCAGCCCCAGCATTTT
>TRBV29-1|.|TRBJ1-2|.
CSVEEADYGYTF
TGCAGCGTTGAAGAGGCGGACTATGGCTACACCTTC
>TRBV4-3|.|TRBJ1-4|few
CASSQEQGLKLFF
TGCGCCAGCAGCCAAGAACAGGGTTTGAAACTGTTTTTT
>TRBV6-1|.|TRBJ1-5|.
CASSEQPLSNQPQHF
TGTGCCAGCAGTGAACAACCGTTGTCCAATCAGCCCCAGCATTTT
>TRBV5-1|TRBD1|TRBJ2-3|.
CASSPMTGYTDTQYF
TGCGCCAGCAGCCCTATGACAGGGTACACAGATACGCAGTATTTT
>TRBV6-6|.|TRBJ2-7|.
CASSYAGHSYEQYF
TGTGCCAGCAGTTACGCCGGACACTCCTACGAGCAGTACTTC
>TRBV29-1|.|TRBJ1-1|.
CSVQKRFEGEAFF
TGCAGCGTCCAAAAGAGATTTGAGGGTGAAGCTTTCTTT
>TRBV2|.|TRBJ1-2|.
CASILEVGGGYGYTF
TGTGCCAGCATCCTCGAGGTAGGCGGCGGTTATGGCTACACCTTC
>TRBV6-1|.|TRBJ2-7|.
CASSEDVLIYEQYF
TGTGCCAGCAGTGAAGATGTCCTCATCTACGAGCAGTACTTC
>TRBV7-9|TRBD2|TRBJ2-3|once
CASSSAPGLVPDTQYF
TGTGCCAGCAGCTCCGCGCCGGGACTAGTCCCAGATACGCAGTATTTT
>TRBV7-2|.|TRBJ1-1|.
CASSLTQGMATEAFF
TGTGCCAGCAGCTTGACACAGGGAATGGCAACTGAAGCTTTCTTT
>TRBV11-3|TRBD2|TRBJ2-3|.
CASSLHGGRASGGTDTQYF
TGTGCCAGCAGCTTGCATGGAGGGAGGGCCAGCGGGGGCACAGATACGCAGTATTTT
>TRBV5-6|.|TRBJ2-3|.
CASSFRITDTQYF
TGTGCCAGCAGCTTCCGGATCACAGATACGCAGTATTTT
>TRBV15|TRBD2|TRBJ2-3|.
CATSSGGSTDTQYF
TGTGCCACCAGCAGCGGGGGGAGCACAGATACGCAGTATTTT
>TRBV15|.|TRBJ2-3|.
CATSGTANPSTDTQYF
TGTGCCACCAGCGGTACAGCCAACCCTAGCACAGATACGCAGTATTTT
>TRBV30|.|TRBJ1-5|.
CARGIWQPQHF
TGTGCGAGGGGAATATGGCAGCCCCAGCATTTT
>TRBV6-1|.|TRBJ2-5|.
CASSEYRETQYF
TGTGCCAGCAGTGAATATCGGGAGACCCAGTACTTC
>TRBV30|TRBD1|TRBJ1-1|few
CATSGGDYTEAFF
TGTGCCACCTCAGGGGGCGATTACACTGAAGCTTTCTTT
>TRBV7-7|TRBD2|TRBJ2-1|.
CASSLGLAGVNEQFF
TGTGCCAGCAGCTTAGGACTAGCGGGAGTAAATGAGCAGTTCTTC
>TRBV19|TRBD1|TRBJ1-5|.
CASSIGTASNQPQHF
TGTGCCAGTAGTATCGGGACAGCAAGCAATCAGCCCCAGCATTTT
>TRBV5-1|TRBD1|TRBJ1-2|once
CASSLVVGGGNYGYTF
TGCGCCAGCAGCTTGGTAGTAGGGGGCGGGAACTATGGCTACACCTTC
>TRBV5-6|.|TRBJ1-4|.
CASSLGLSREKLFF
TGTGCCAGCAGCTTAGGCCTTTCAAGGGAAAAACTGTTTTTT
>TRBV19|TRBD1|TRBJ1-6|few
CASSSGQGWNSPLHF
TGTGCCAGTAGTTCCGGACAGGGGTGGAATTCACCCCTCCACTTT
>TRBV28|TRBD2|TRBJ2-3|.
CASSPGLAGDTQYF
TGTGCCAGCAGTCCCGGACTAGCGGGGGATACGCAGTATTTT
>TRBV7-8|TRBD1|TRBJ1-3|.
CASSPNRGGNTIYF
TGTGCCAGCAGCCCAAACAGGGGTGGAAACACCATATATTTT
>TRBV5-1|TRBD2|TRBJ2-2|.
CASSGKGAGVITGELFF
TGCGCCAGCAGCGGTAAAGGGGCGGGGGTGATTACCGGGGAGCTGTTTTTT
>TRBV29-1|TRBD2|TRBJ2-1|.
CSATTSGGANEQFF
TGCAGCGCCACCACTAGCGGGGGGGCCAATGAGCAGTTCTTC
>TRBV9|.|TRBJ2-3|.
CASSVGTATDTQYF
TGTGCCAGCAGCGTAGGAACTGCCACAGATACGCAGTATTTT
>TRBV12-5|TRBD1|TRBJ2-7|.
CASGLGQGAGEQYF
TGTGCTAGTGGTCTGGGACAGGGGGCGGGAGAGCAGTACTTC
>TRBV20-1|.|TRBJ2-7|.
CSARVGGEQYF
TGCAGTGCTAGAGTGGGGGGCGAGCAGTACTTC
>TRBV19|TRBD1|TRBJ2-2|.
CASRAGTVNTGELFF
TGTGCCAGTAGGGCCGGGACAGTGAACACCGGGGAGCTGTTTTTT
>TRBV5-1|.|TRBJ2-6|.
CASSTSGANVLTF
TGCGCCAGCAGCACCTCTGGGGCCAACGTCCTGACTTTC
>TRBV5-1|TRBD2|TRBJ2-7|.
CASSLTSGSPHEQYF
TGCGCCAGCAGCTTGACTAGCGGGAGTCCCCACGAGCAGTACTTC
>TRBV5-8|.|TRBJ1-1|.
CASSFRGSTEAFF
TGTGCCAGCAGCTTTCGGGGATCCACTGAAGCTTTCTTT
>TRBV15|.|TRBJ2-2|few
CATSRERGSITGELFF
TGTGCCACCAGCAGAGAACGGGGAAGTATCACCGGGGAGCTGTTTTTT
>TRBV5-1|TRBD1|TRBJ2-3|.
CASSLEQGAVDTQYF
TGCGCCAGCAGCTTGGAGCAGGGGGCGGTAGATACGCAGTATTTT
>TRBV15|.|TRBJ1-4|once
CATSRDWGRDEKLFF
TGTGCCACCAGCAGAGACTGGGGCCGAGATGAAAAACTGTTTTTT
>TRBV6-5|.|TRBJ2-4|.
CASSEIGRGNIQYF
TGTGCCAGCAGTGAAATCGGGCGAGGAAACATTCAGTACTTC
>TRBV5-4|.|TRBJ1-5|.
CASSLGQESPQHF
TGTGCCAGCAGCTTGGGACAGGAGTCACCCCAGCATTTT